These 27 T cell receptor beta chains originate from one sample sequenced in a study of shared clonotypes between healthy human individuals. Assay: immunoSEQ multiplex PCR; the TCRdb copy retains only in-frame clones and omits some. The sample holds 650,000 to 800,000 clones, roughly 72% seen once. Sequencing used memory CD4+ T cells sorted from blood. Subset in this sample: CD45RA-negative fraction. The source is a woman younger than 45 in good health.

CDR3 in amino acids: CASRGEGNQPQHF. CDR3 bases: TGTGCCAGCAGGGGGGAGGGCAATCAGCCCCAGCATTTT. This chain links TRBV25-1 with TRBJ1-5; D is possibly TRBD1 (5 bases). The germline gives CDR1 MGHDK, CDR2 SYGVNS. The CDR3 runs 13 residues. Trimming left V 6 bases short and J 2 bases short, with 8 bases between.

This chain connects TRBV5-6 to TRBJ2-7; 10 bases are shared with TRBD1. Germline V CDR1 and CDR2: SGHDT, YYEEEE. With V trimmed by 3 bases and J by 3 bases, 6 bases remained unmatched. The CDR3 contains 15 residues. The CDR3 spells CASSSFRTGGYEQYF. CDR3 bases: TGTGCCAGCAGCTCCTTCAGGACAGGGGGCTACGAGCAGTACTTC.

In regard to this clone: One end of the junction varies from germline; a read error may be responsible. The CDR3: CASSSASGSSYEQYF. CDR3 nucleotide sequence: TGTGCCAGCAGTTCAGCTAGCGGGAGTTCTTACGAGCAGTACTTC. The chain links TRBV5-1 to TRBJ2-7; 10 positions match TRBD2. The CDR3 has 15 amino acids. Germline CDR1 and CDR2: SGHRS and YFSETQ.

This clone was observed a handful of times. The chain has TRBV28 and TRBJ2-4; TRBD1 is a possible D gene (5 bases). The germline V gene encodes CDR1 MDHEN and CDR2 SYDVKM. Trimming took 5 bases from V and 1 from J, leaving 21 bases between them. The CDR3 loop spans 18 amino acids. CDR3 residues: CASSPRTRRVVAKNIQYF. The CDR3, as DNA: TGTGCCAGCAGTCCACGCACACGCAGGGTCGTTGCCAAAAACATTCAGTACTTC.

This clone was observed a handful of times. DNA of the CDR3: TGTGCCAGTACCGTGGACAGGCGGCCAGATACGCAGTATTTT. Translation: CASTVDRRPDTQYF. The V gene is TRBV19, the J gene TRBJ2-3; 7 bases are a match to TRBD1. CDR3 length: 14 residues. CDR1 LNHDA and CDR2 SQIVND come from the germline V gene (reference sequence). The V segment lost 7 bases and the J segment 4 bases; nucleotides outside the gene matches: 8.

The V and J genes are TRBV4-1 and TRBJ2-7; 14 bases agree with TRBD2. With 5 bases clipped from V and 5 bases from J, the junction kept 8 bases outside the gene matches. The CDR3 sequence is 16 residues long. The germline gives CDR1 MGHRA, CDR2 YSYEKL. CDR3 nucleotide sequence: TGCGCCAGCAGCTTCGGGACTAGCGGGAGAATCCACGAGCAGTACTTC. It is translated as CASSFGTSGRIHEQYF.

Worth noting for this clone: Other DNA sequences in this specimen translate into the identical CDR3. Here the CDR3 DNA reads TGTGCCAGTAGATCTAGCGGGAGCACAGATACGCAGTATTTT. It encodes CASRSSGSTDTQYF. The chain joins TRBV19 to TRBJ2-3; 8 nucleotides agree with TRBD2. Unmatched junction bases numbered 2, after V lost 6 bases and J lost 0 bases. In germline, CDR1 is LNHDA, CDR2 SQIVND (reference sequence). CDR3 length equals 14 residues. Full variable domain (outside the CDR3, taken from reference TRBV19 and TRBJ2-3): DGGITQSPKYLFRKEGQNVTLSCEQNLNHDAMYWYRQDPGQGLRLIYYSQIVNDFQKGDIAEGYSVSREKKESFPLTVTSAQKNPTAFYLCASRSSGSTDTQYFGPGTRLTVL.

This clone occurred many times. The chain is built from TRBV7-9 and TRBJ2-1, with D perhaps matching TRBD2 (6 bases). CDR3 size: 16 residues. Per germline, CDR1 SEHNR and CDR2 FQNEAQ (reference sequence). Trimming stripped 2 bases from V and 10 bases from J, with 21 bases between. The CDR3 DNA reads TGTGCCAGCAGCTTAATGGGCGGGACGGTCGGCGGGGAGCAGTTCTTC. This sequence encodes CASSLMGGTVGGEQFF.

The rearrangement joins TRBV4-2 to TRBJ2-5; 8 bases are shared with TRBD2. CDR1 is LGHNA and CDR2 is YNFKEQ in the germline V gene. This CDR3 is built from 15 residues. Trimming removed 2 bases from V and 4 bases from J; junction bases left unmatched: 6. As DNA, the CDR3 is TGTGCCAGCAGCCAAACTGAGCGGGAGACAGAGACCCAGTACTTC. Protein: CASSQTERETETQYF.

The CDR3 reads CASSLPKAGELFF. CDR3 nucleotide sequence: TGTGCCAGCAGTTTACCTAAAGCCGGGGAGCTGTTTTTT. The chain employs TRBV28 and TRBJ2-2; no reliable D call. CDR3 size: 13 residues. The V end was cut by 2 bases, the J end by 6 bases, with 7 bases between. Per the germline V gene, CDR1 is MDHEN and CDR2 is SYDVKM.

The CDR3 reads CASPSGQGEINEQFF. CDR3 in DNA: TGTGCCAGCCCCTCGGGCCAGGGGGAGATCAATGAGCAGTTCTTC. The rearrangement joins TRBV2 to TRBJ2-1, with TRBD1 matching 7 bases. Germline assignment: CDR1 SNHLY and CDR2 FYNNEI. The CDR3 runs to 15 residues. V trimming: 8 bases; J trimming: 6 bases; junction bases outside the gene matches: 13.

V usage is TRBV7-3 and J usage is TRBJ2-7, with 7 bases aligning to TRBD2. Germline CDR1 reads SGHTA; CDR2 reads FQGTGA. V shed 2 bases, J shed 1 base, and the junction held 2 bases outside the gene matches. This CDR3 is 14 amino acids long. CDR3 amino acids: CASSLSGGSYEQYF. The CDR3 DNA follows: TGTGCCAGCAGCTTATCCGGGGGGTCCTACGAGCAGTACTTC.

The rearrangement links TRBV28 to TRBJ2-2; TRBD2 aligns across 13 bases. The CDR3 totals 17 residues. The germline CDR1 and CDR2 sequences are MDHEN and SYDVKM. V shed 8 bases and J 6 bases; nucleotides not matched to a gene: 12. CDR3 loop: CASELAGGLGRSGELFF. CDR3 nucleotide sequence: TGTGCCAGCGAACTAGCGGGAGGGTTGGGTCGATCCGGGGAGCTGTTTTTT.

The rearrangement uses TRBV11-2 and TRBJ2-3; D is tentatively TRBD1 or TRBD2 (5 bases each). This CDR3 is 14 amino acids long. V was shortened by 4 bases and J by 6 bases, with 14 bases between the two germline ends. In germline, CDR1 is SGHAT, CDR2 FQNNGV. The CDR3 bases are TGTGCCAGCAGCTCCCGGGACCTAGGGGATACGCAGTATTTT. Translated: CASSSRDLGDTQYF.

The CDR3 region is CASRSEGGITNYGYTF. The CDR3 bases are TGTGCCAGTAGATCCGAAGGTGGAATTACTAACTATGGCTACACCTTC. The chain uses TRBV6-6 and TRBJ1-2, with D hard to call. The CDR3 consists of 16 residues. Germline V CDR1 and CDR2: MNHNY, SVGAGI (reference sequence). V was cut by 9 bases and J by 0 bases, with 20 bases left in between.

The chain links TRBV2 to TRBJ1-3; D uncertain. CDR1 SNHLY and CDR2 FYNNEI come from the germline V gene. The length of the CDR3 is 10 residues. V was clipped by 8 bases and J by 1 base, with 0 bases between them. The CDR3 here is CASSGNTIYF. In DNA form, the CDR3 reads TGTGCCAGCTCTGGAAACACCATATATTTT.

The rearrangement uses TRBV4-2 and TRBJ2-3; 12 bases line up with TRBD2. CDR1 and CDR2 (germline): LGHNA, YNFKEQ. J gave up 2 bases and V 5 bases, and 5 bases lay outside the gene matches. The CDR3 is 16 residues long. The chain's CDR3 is CASSSRTSGVTDTQYF. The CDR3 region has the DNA TGTGCCAGCAGCTCCCGGACTAGCGGGGTCACAGATACGCAGTATTTT.

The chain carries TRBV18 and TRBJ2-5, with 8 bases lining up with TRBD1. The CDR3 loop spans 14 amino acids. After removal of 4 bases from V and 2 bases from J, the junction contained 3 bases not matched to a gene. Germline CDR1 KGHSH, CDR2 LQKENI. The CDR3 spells CASSLRTGQETQYF. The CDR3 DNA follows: TGTGCCAGCTCACTAAGGACAGGGCAAGAGACCCAGTACTTC.

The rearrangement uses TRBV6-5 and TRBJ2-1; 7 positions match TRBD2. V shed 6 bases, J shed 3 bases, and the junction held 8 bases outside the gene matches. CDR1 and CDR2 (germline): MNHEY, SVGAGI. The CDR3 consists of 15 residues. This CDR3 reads CASRGSTGGYNEQFF. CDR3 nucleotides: TGTGCCAGCAGGGGGTCAACGGGAGGCTACAATGAGCAGTTCTTC.

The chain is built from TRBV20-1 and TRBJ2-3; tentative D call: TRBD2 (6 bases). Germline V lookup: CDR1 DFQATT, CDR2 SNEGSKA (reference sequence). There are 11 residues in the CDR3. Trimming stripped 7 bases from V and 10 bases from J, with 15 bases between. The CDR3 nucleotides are TGCAGTGTCGTTCCGGGAGCTGCGCAGTATTTT. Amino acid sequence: CSVVPGAAQYF.

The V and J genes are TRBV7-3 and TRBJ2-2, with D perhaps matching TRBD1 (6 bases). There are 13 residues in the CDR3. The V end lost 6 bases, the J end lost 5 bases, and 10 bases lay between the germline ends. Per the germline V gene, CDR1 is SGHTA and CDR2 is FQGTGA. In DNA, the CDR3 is TGTGCCAGCAGTCCAGGGGAGACCGGGGAGCTGTTTTTT. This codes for CASSPGETGELFF.

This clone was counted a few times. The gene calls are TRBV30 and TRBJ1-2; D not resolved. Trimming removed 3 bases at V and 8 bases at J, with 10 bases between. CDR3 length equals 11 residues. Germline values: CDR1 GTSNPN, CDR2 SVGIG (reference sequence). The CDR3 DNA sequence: TGTGCCTGGAGGAGTCCGGGCGGCTACACCTTC. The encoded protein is CAWRSPGGYTF.

The CDR3 reads CASSQDPSSAGGRGDTQYF. The CDR3 DNA follows: TGCGCCAGCAGCCAAGACCCCTCTTCGGCGGGAGGCCGTGGAGATACGCAGTATTTT. V gene TRBV4-1 combines with J gene TRBJ2-3; 8 nucleotides line up with TRBD2. Germline CDR1 is MGHRA and CDR2 is YSYEKL. The trim removed 0 bases at V and 5 bases at J, leaving 16 bases unmatched. The CDR3 consists of 19 residues.

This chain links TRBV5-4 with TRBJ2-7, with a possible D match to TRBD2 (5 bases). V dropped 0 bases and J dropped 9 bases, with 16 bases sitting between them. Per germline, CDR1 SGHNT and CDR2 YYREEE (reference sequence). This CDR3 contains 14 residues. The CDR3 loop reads CASSLGGRRTGQYF. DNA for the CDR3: TGTGCCAGCAGCTTGGGCGGACGGAGGACGGGGCAGTACTTC.

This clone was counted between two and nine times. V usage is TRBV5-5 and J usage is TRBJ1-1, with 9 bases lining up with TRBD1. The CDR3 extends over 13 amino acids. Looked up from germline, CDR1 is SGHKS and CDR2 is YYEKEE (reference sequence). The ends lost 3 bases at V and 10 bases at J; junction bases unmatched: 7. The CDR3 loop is CASSYTQGAGAFF. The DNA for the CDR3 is TGTGCCAGCAGCTACACACAGGGGGCTGGAGCTTTCTTT.

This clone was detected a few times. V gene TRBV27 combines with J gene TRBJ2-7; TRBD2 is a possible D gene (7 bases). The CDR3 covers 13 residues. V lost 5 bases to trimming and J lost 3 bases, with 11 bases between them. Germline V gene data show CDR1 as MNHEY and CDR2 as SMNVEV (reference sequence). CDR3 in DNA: TGTGCCAGCAGTGGGGGAGGGGGCTACGAGCAGTACTTC. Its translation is CASSGGGGYEQYF.

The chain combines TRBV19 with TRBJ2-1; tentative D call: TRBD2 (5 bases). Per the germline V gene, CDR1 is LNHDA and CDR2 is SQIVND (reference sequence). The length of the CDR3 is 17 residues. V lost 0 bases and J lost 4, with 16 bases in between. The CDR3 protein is CASSIEGNGIGYNEQFF. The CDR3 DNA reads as TGTGCCAGTAGTATAGAAGGGAACGGGATAGGTTACAATGAGCAGTTCTTC.